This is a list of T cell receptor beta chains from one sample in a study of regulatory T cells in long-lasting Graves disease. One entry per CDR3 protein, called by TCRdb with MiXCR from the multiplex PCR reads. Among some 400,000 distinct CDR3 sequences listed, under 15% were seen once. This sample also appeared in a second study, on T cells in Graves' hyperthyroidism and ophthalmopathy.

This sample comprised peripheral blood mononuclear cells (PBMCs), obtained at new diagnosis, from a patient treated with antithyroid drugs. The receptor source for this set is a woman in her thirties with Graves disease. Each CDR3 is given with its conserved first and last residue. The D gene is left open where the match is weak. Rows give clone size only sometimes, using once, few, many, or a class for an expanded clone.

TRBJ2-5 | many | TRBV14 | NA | TGTGCCAGCAGCCAAGGCGAAGGAGAAGAGACCCAGTACTTC | CASSQGEGEETQYF
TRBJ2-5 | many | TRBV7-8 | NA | TGTGCCAGCAGCCCTTTGATCGGTGGGACCCAGTACTTC | CASSPLIGGTQYF
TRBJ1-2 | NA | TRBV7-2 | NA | TGTGCCAGCAGCTCAAATAATGGCTACACCTTC | CASSSNNGYTF
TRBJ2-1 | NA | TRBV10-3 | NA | TGTGCCATCAGTGCCCTCTTAAGCTCCTACAATGAGCAGTTCTTC | CAISALLSSYNEQFF
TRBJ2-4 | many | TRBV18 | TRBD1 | TGTGCCAGCTCACACGGGGACAGTCGGTCTCTATTC | CASSHGDSRSLF
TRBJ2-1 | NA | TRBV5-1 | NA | TGCGCCAGCAGAGCTGGGGGGAGTGCCTACAATGAGCAGTTCTTC | CASRAGGSAYNEQFF
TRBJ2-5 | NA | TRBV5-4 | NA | TGTGCCAGCAGCTTCACCCCGGGGGTTACCGAAGAGACCCAGTACTTC | CASSFTPGVTEETQYF
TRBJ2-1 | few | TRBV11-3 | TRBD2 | TGTGCCAGCAGTTCTAGACTAGCGGGTAGTGAGCAGTTCTTC | CASSSRLAGSEQFF
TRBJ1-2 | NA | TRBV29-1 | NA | TGCAGCGAATCGGTGGGCTACACCTTC | CSESVGYTF
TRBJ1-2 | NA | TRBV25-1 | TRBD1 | TGTGCCAGCAGTGACACAGGGGGCGCTGACTATGGCTACACCTTC | CASSDTGGADYGYTF
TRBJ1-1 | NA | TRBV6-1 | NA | TGTGCCAGCACCGGGCGCCTTGAAGCTTTCTTT | CASTGRLEAFF
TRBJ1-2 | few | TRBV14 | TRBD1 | TGTGCCAGCAGCCAAGATCCGAGGAACAGACAGGGTTACTATGGCTACACCTTC | CASSQDPRNRQGYYGYTF
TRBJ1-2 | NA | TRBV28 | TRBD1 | TGTGCCAGCAGTCAAGGGACAGCTAGGAGCTACACCTTC | CASSQGTARSYTF
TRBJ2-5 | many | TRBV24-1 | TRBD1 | TGTGCCACCAGTGACACTACAGGGGATGAAGAGACCCAGTACTTC | CATSDTTGDEETQYF
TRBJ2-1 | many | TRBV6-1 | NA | TGTGCCAGCGGGGGTGGGCTGGGGGCAGCCTACAATGAGCAGTTCTTC | CASGGGLGAAYNEQFF
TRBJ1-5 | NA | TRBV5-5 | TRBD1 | TGTGCCAGCAGCCCTAGTATTCACAGGGGCCAAGATCAGCCCCAGCATTTT | CASSPSIHRGQDQPQHF
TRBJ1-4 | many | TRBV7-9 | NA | TGTGCCAGCAGCTTAGGTTGGCCGGGATCGGGAGGTGAAAAACTGTTTTTT | CASSLGWPGSGGEKLFF
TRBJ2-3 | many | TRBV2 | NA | TGTGCCAGCAGGACCGAGCTAGGAGATACGCAGTATTTT | CASRTELGDTQYF
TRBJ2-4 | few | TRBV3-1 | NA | TGTGCCAGCAGCCAAGATCTGGCTAGCCACATTCAGTACTTC | CASSQDLASHIQYF
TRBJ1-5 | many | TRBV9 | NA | TGTGCCAGCAGCGTAGGACCTGACCCGAATCAGCCCCAGCATTTT | CASSVGPDPNQPQHF
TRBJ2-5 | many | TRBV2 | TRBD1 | TGTGCCAGCAGCGCCGGGACAGGGCAAGAGACCCAGTACTTC | CASSAGTGQETQYF
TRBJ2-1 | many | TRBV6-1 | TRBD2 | TGTGCCAGCAAATTTAGGCTAGCGGGAGAGTATGAGCAGTTCTTC | CASKFRLAGEYEQFF
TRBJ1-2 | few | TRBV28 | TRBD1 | TGTGCCAGCAGCAGTACCGATCGGACAGGGGGCATTTATGGCTACACCTTC | CASSSTDRTGGIYGYTF
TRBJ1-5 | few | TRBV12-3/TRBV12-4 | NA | TGTGCCAGCAGTTTACAAACTGGGGGCAATCAGCCCCAGCATTTT | CASSLQTGGNQPQHF
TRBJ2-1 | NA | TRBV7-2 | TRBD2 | TGTGCCAGCAGCTTAGTTCGGCGGGAGGGGGAGCAGTTCTTC | CASSLVRREGEQFF
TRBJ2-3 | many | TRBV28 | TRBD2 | TGTGCCAGCAGTTTACTTGAGCGGGAGGGAGATACGCAGTATTTT | CASSLLEREGDTQYF
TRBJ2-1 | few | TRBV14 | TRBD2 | TGTGCCAGCAGCCAAGACAGGGCGCCGGGACTAGACCTCTGGAATGAGCAGTTCTTC | CASSQDRAPGLDLWNEQFF